These 15 T cell receptor beta chains share one sample of origin, sequenced in a study of CD8 T cells in ankylosing spondylitis. Each CDR3 protein gets one entry after TCRdb re-called the 5' RACE reads with MiXCR. The table shows 130,000 or so distinct CDR3 sequences, with approximately 10% occurring only once. The material sequenced was blood, either unsorted or a sorted T cell fraction (not recorded which). Receptors originate from a female donor with ankylosing spondylitis or in good health (not recorded which).

At least ten counts were recorded for this clonotype. The V and J genes are TRBV12-3 or TRBV12-4 and TRBJ1-1, with 8 bases fitting TRBD1. V shed 6 bases and J 2 bases; nucleotides not matched to a gene: 8. This CDR3 is 15 amino acids long. CDR3 residues: CASSRRTGHNTEAFF. The CDR3 DNA sequence: TGTGCCAGCAGCCGAAGGACAGGGCACAACACTGAAGCTTTCTTT.

Details on this clonotype: Mismatch with germline at one junction end may stem from a read error. Written as DNA, the CDR3 is TGTGCCAGCAATGAAACCGGGGAGACCCAGTACTTC. Protein sequence: CASNETGETQYF. V is TRBV2 and J is TRBJ2-5; D is ambiguous. The CDR3 consists of 12 residues. Germline CDR1 is SNHLY and CDR2 is FYNNEI. Variable domain in full (rest from reference TRBV2 and TRBJ2-5): EPEVTQTPSHQVTQMGQEVILRCVPISNHLYFYWYRQILGQKVEFLVSFYNNEISEKSEIFDDQFSVERPDGSNFTLKIRSTKLEDSAMYFCASNETGETQYFGPGTRLLVL.

V and J are TRBV11-3 and TRBJ2-1; tentatively, D is TRBD1 or TRBD2 (5 bases each). V was cut by 3 bases and J by 7 bases, with 13 bases left in between. The CDR3 runs to 14 residues. Per germline, CDR1 SGHNT and CDR2 YENEEA. The CDR3 is CASSFGTGWNEQFF. The DNA for the CDR3 is TGTGCCAGCAGCTTCGGGACGGGCTGGAATGAGCAGTTCTTC.

The chain carries TRBV7-2 and TRBJ2-5; TRBD1 agrees at 8 bases. The length of the CDR3 is 15 residues. CDR1 and CDR2 from the germline V gene are SGHTA and FQGNSA. Trimming cost V 5 bases and J 0 bases; bases outside gene matches: 5. The CDR3 protein is CASSRRTGYQETQYF. The CDR3 DNA reads TGTGCCAGCAGCCGAAGGACAGGGTACCAAGAGACCCAGTACTTC.

Only a few counts were recorded for this clonotype. One base away lies a much larger clone, so this may be a sequencing read error. V and J are TRBV2 and TRBJ2-5, with 11 positions matching TRBD1. Germline CDR1 reads SNHLY; CDR2 reads FYNNEI. This CDR3 is 18 amino acids long. In nucleotides, the CDR3 is TGTACCAGCAGGACCGGACAGGGGGCACACCCCCAAAAAGAGACCCAGTACTTC. Translating gives CTSRTGQGAHPQKETQYF.

This clonotype was picked up many times. The J gene is TRBJ2-1, the V gene TRBV5-1; D possibly uses TRBD1 or TRBD2 (7 bases each). V dropped 3 bases and J dropped 4 bases, with 11 bases sitting between them. Germline V gene data show CDR1 as SGHRS and CDR2 as YFSETQ. The CDR3 runs 14 residues. The CDR3 nucleotides read TGCGCCAGCAGCTGGGGGGGACAGTACAATGAGCAGTTCTTC. Translated: CASSWGGQYNEQFF.

In regard to this clonotype: A clone one base away is much larger, so this may be a read error. The chain recombines TRBV30 with TRBJ1-2, with 8 bases that match TRBD1. The CDR3 is 14 amino acids. Per the germline V gene, CDR1 is GTSNPN and CDR2 is SVGIG (reference sequence). Unmatched junction bases numbered 11, after V lost 6 bases and J lost 5 bases. The CDR3 spells CACFPRDRLYGYTF. Here the CDR3 DNA reads TGTGCCTGCTTTCCCCGGGACAGGCTTTATGGCTACACCTTC.

This clonotype came up many times. The chain employs TRBV7-9 and TRBJ2-5; D not certain. With 3 bases removed from V and 7 bases from J, the gap between germline ends came to 15 bases. Germline V gene data show CDR1 as SEHNR and CDR2 as FQNEAQ (reference sequence). The length of the CDR3 is 14 residues. This chain's CDR3 is CASSFHGVEMTQYF. DNA for the CDR3: TGTGCCAGCAGCTTCCATGGGGTGGAGATGACCCAGTACTTC.

The rearrangement uses TRBV5-1 and TRBJ2-1; 8 nucleotides agree with TRBD1. The CDR3 runs to 16 residues. In germline, CDR1 is SGHRS, CDR2 YFSETQ. The V segment lost 5 bases and the J segment 5 bases; nucleotides outside the gene matches: 12. CDR3 loop: CASRAGDRDRHNEQFF. In nucleotides, the CDR3 is TGCGCCAGCAGAGCTGGGGACCGGGACAGGCACAATGAGCAGTTCTTC.

Ten or more counts support this clonotype. V usage is TRBV6-1 and J usage is TRBJ1-3; TRBD1 matches 7 bases. CDR3 length equals 14 residues. CDR1 is MNHNS and CDR2 is SASEGT in the germline V gene. Trimming took 5 bases from V and 4 from J; bases not matched to a gene: 5. DNA for the CDR3: TGTGCCAGCAGTAGGGACAGCCGAGGAAACACCATATATTTT. Translating gives CASSRDSRGNTIYF.

This clonotype was found many times. This chain joins TRBV7-9 and TRBJ2-1; either TRBD1 or TRBD2 may supply D (5 bases each). Trimming shortened V by 7 bases and J by 1 base, and 11 bases separated the two germline ends. Germline CDR1 and CDR2: SEHNR and FQNEAQ (reference sequence). CDR3 length: 14 residues. Here the CDR3 DNA reads TGTGCCAGCACAGTTGGGGGATCCTACAATGAGCAGTTCTTC. This encodes CASTVGGSYNEQFF.

This clonotype was picked up many times. The CDR3: CASSAGTARYGYTF. The CDR3 DNA reads TGTGCCAGCAGTGCTGGGACAGCCCGCTATGGCTACACCTTC. The rearrangement joins TRBV2 to TRBJ1-2, with 7 bases matching TRBD1. This CDR3 contains 14 residues. The ends lost 4 bases at V and 4 bases at J; junction bases unmatched: 6. Germline V gene data show CDR1 as SNHLY and CDR2 as FYNNEI.

This clonotype was seen at least ten times. The V gene is TRBV7-2, the J gene TRBJ2-3; D perhaps matches TRBD2 (5 bases). Trimming shortened V by 6 bases and J by 5 bases, and 18 bases separated the two germline ends. This CDR3 is built from 15 residues. The germline V gene has CDR1 SGHTA and CDR2 FQGNSA. The DNA of the CDR3 is TGTGCCAGCAGGCAAACGGAGGCCCTGGGAGATACGCAGTATTTT. Protein sequence: CASRQTEALGDTQYF.

Ten or more counts support this clonotype. This chain joins TRBV29-1 and TRBJ1-6; D uncertain. Germline assignment: CDR1 SQVTM and CDR2 ANQGSEA. CDR3 size: 12 residues. V lost 3 bases, J lost 8 bases, and 8 bases lay in between. CDR3 sequence: CSVEGIDSPLHF. The DNA for the CDR3 is TGCAGCGTTGAGGGAATCGATTCACCCCTCCACTTT. The full variable domain, rest sourced from reference TRBV29-1 and TRBJ1-6, is SAVISQKPSRDICQRGTSLTIQCQVDSQVTMMFWYRQQPGQSLTLIATANQGSEATYESGFVIDKFPISRPNLTFSTLTVSNMSPEDSSIYLCSVEGIDSPLHFGNGTRLTVT.

This clonotype was counted at least ten times. This chain joins TRBV6-2 or TRBV6-3 and TRBJ2-2; 12 bases fit TRBD2. From germline, CDR1 is MNHEY and CDR2 SVGEGT. The CDR3 has 15 residues. The junction had 0 bases not matched to a gene; V was cut back by 2 bases and J by 5 bases. The CDR3 here is CASSYGLAGTGELFF. DNA of the CDR3: TGTGCCAGCAGTTACGGACTAGCGGGAACCGGGGAGCTGTTTTTT.